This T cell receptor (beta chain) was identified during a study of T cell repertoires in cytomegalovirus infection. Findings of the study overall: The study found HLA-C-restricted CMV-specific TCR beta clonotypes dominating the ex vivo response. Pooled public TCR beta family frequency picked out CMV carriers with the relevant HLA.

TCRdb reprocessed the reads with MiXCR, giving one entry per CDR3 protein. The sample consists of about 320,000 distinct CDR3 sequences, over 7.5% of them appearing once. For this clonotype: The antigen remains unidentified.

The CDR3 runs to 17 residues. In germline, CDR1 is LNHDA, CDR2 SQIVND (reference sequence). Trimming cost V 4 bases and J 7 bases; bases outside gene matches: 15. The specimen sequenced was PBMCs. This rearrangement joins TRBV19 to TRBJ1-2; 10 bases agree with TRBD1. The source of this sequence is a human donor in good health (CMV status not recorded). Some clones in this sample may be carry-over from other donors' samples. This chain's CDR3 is CASSTPGQGRMGVGYTF. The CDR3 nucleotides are TGTGCCAGTAGTACTCCGGGACAGGGGCGAATGGGAGTTGGCTACACCTTC.